The clone carrying this TCR beta chain was detected only a few times. This sample was taken from a study of PD-1 blockade in classical Hodgkin lymphoma. Measured with immunoSEQ multiplex PCR; TCRdb has only the in-frame clones, and not every one. The sample shows tens of thousands of clones, 93% of them seen only once. Germline V lookup: CDR1 MDHEN, CDR2 SYDVKM. The CDR3 loop spans 14 amino acids. The ends were cut back, 8 bases at V and 1 base at J, with 11 bases in the middle. As to time point: newly diagnosed, previously untreated cHL patient sample. Newly diagnosed, untreated classical Hodgkin lymphoma PBMCs served as comparison.

The sequence was collected from a human donor with classical Hodgkin lymphoma. This rearrangement joins TRBV28 to TRBJ2-2; unclear D gene. Sequenced input: peripheral blood mononuclear cells (PBMCs). As DNA, the CDR3 is TGTGCCAGCCAAGGACGGCAGAACACCGGGGAGCTGTTTTTT. Its protein is CASQGRQNTGELFF.